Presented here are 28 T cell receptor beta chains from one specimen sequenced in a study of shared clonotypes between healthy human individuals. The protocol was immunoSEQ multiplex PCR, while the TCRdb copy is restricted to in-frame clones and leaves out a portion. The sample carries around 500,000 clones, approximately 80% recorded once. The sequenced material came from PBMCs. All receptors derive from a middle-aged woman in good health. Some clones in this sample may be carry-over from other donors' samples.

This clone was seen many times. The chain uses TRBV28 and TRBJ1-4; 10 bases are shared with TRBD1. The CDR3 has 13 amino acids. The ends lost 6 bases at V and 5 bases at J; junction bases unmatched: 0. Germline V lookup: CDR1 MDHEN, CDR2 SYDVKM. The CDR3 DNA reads TGTGCCAGCAGGGGACAGGGGAATGAAAAACTGTTTTTT. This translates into CASRGQGNEKLFF.

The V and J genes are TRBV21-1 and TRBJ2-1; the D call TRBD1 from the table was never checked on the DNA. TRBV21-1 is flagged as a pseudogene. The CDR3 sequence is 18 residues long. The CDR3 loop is CASSKVNWTGRAYNEQFF. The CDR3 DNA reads TGTGCCAGCAGCAAAGTCAACTGGACAGGGAGGGCCTACAATGAGCAGTTCTTC.

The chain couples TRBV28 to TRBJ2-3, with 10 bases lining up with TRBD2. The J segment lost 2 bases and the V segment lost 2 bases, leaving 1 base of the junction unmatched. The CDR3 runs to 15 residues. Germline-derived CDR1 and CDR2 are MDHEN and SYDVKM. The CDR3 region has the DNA TGTGCCAGCAGTTTAGGACTAGCGGACACAGATACGCAGTATTTT. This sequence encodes CASSLGLADTDTQYF.

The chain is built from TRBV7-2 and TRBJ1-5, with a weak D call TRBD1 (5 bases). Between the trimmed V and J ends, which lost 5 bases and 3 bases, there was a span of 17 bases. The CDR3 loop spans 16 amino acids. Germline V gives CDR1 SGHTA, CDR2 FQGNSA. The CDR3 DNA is TGTGCCAGCAGCACGATCGCGGCGGGGCACAATCAGCCCCAGCATTTT. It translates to CASSTIAAGHNQPQHF.

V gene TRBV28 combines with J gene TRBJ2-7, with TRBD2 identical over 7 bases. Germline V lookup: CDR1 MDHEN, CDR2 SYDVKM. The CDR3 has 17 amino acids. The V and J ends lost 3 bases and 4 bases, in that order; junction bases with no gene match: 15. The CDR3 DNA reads TGTGCCAGCAGTTTTTCCCCTTTGGCGGGAGAGTATTACGAGCAGTACTTC. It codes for CASSFSPLAGEYYEQYF.

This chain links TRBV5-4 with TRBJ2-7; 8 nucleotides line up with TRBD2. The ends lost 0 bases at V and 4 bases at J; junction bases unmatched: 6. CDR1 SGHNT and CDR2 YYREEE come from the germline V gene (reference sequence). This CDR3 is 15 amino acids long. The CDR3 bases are TGTGCCAGCAGCTTGGTTACGGGACTAGTATACGAGCAGTACTTC. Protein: CASSLVTGLVYEQYF.

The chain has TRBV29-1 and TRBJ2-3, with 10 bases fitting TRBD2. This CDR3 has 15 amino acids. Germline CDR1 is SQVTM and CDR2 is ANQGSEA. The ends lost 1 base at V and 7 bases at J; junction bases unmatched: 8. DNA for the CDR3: TGCAGCGTTGAAGTCACCTCGACTAGCGGGTATACGCAGTATTTT. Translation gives CSVEVTSTSGYTQYF.

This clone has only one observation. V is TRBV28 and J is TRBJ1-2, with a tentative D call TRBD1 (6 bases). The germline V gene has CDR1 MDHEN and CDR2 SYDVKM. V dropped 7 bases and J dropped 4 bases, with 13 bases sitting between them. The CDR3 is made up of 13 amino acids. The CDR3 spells CASTRGGLYGYTF. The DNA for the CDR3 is TGTGCCAGCACCCGGGGGGGGCTCTATGGCTACACCTTC.

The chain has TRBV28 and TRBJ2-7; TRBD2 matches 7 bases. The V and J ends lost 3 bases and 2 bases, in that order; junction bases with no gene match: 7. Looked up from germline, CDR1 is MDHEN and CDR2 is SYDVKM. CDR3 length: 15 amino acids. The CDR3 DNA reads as TGTGCCAGCAGTTTTGGAGTTGGGGGGGCCTACGAGCAGTACTTC. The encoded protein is CASSFGVGGAYEQYF.

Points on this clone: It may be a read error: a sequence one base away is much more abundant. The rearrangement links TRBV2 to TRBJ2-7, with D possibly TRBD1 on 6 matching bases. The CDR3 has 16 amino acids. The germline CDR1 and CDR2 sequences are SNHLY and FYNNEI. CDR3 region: CASSESHPQGSYEQHF. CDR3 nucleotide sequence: TGTGCCAGCAGTGAATCTCATCCACAGGGTTCCTACGAGCAGCACTTC. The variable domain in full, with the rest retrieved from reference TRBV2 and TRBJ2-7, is EPEVTQTPSHQVTQMGQEVILRCVPISNHLYFYWYRQILGQKVEFLVSFYNNEISEKSEIFDDQFSVERPDGSNFTLKIRSTKLEDSAMYFCASSESHPQGSYEQHFGPGTRLTVT.

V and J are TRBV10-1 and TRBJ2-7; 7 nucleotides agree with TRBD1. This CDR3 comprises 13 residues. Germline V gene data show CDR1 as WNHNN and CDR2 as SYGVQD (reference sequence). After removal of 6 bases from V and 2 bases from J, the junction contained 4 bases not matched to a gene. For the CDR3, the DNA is TGCGCCAGCAGCGCGGACAGGACCTACGAGCAGTACTTC. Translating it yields CASSADRTYEQYF.

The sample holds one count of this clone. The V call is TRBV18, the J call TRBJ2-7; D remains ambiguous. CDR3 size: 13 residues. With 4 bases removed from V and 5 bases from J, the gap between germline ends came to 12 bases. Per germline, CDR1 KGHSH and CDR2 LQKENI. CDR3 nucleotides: TGTGCCAGCTCACGCCCCCCCTCGGACGAGCAGTACTTC. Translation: CASSRPPSDEQYF.

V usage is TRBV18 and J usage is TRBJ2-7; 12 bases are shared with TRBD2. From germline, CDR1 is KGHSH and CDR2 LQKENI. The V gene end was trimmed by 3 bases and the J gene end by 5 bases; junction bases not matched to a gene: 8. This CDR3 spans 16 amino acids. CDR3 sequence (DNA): TGTGCCAGCTCACCGCGGACTAGCGGGGCCGGGGACGAGCAGTACTTC. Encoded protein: CASSPRTSGAGDEQYF. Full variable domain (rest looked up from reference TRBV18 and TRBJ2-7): NAGVMQNPRHLVRRRGQEARLRCSPMKGHSHVYWYRQLPEEGLKFMVYLQKENIIDESGMPKERFSAEFPKEGPSILRIQQVVRGDSAAYFCASSPRTSGAGDEQYFGPGTRLTVT.

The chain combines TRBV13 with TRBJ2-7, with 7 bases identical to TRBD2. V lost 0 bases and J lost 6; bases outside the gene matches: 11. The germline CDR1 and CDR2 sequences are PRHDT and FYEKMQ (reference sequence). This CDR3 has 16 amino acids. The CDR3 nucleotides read TGTGCCAGCAGCTTAGGCATGGGAGGGGCGAGATTCGAGCAGTACTTC. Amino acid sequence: CASSLGMGGARFEQYF. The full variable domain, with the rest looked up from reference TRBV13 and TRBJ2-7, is AAGVIQSPRHLIKEKRETATLKCYPIPRHDTVYWYQQGPGQDPQFLISFYEKMQSDKGSIPDRFSAQQFSDYHSELNMSSLELGDSALYFCASSLGMGGARFEQYFGPGTRLTVT.

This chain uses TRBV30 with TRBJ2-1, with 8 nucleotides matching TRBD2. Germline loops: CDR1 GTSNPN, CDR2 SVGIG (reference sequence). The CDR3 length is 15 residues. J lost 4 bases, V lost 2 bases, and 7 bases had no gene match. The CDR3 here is CAWSSPSGRYNEQFF. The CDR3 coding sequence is TGTGCCTGGAGTTCTCCTAGCGGGCGATACAATGAGCAGTTCTTC.

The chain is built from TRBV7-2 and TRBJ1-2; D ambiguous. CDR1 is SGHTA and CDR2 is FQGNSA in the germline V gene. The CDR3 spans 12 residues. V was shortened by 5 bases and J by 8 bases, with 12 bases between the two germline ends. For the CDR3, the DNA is TGTGCCAGCAGCCTGATTATGATAGGCTACACCTTC. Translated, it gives CASSLIMIGYTF.

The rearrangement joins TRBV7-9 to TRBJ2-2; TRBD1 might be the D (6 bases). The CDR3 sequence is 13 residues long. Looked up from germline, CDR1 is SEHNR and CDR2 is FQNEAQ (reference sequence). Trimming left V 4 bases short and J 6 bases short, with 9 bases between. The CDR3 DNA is TGTGCCAGCAGCTCACAGGGAGCCGGGGAGCTGTTTTTT. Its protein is CASSSQGAGELFF.

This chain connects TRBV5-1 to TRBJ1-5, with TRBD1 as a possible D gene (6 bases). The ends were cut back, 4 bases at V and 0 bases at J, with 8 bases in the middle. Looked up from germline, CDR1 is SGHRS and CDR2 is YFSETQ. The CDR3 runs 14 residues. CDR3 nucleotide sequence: TGCGCCAGCAGCGCAGGGGTTAGCAATCAGCCCCAGCATTTT. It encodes CASSAGVSNQPQHF.

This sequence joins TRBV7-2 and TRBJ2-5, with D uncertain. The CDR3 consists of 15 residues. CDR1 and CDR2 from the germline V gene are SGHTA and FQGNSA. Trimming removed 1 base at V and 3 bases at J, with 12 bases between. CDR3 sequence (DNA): TGTGCCAGCAGCTTAGTATATGGGCCAGAAGAGACCCAGTACTTC. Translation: CASSLVYGPEETQYF.

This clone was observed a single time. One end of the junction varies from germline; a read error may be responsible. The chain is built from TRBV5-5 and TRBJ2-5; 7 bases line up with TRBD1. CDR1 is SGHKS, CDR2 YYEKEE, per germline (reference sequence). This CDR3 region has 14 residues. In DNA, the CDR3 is TGTGCCAGCAGCTTGAGGGGCCAGGGGGAGATCCAGTACTTC. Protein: CASSLRGQGEIQYF.

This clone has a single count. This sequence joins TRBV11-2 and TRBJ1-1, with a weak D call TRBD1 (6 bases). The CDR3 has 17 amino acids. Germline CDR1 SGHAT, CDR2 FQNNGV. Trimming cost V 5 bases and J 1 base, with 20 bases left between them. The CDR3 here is CASSPYGVDRTNTEAFF. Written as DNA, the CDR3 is TGTGCCAGCAGCCCCTACGGGGTAGACAGGACGAACACTGAAGCTTTCTTT.

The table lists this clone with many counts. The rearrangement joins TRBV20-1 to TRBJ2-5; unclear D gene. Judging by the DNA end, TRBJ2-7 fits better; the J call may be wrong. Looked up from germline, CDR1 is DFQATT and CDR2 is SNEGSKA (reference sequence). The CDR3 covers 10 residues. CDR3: CSSGFYEQYF. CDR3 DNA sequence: TGCAGTAGTGGGTTCTACGAGCAGTACTTC.

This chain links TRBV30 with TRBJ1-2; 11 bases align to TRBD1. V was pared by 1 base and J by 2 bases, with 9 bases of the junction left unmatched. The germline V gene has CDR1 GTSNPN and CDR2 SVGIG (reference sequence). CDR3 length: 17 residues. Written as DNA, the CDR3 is TGTGCCTGGAGTGATAGATACCGGACAGGGGGCAACTATGGCTACACCTTC. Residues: CAWSDRYRTGGNYGYTF.

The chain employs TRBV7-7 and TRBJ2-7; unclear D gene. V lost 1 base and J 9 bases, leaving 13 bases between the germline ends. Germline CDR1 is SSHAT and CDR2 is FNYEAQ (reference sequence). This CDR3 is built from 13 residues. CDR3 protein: CASSLDPDKMQYF. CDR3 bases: TGTGCCAGCAGCTTAGACCCCGACAAAATGCAGTACTTC.

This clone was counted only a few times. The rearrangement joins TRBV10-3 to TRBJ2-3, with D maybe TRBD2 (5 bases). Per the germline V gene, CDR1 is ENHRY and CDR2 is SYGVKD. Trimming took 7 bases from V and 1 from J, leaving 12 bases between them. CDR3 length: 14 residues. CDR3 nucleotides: TGTGCCATCAAGCAGATGAGGGGCACAGATACGCAGTATTTT. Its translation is CAIKQMRGTDTQYF.

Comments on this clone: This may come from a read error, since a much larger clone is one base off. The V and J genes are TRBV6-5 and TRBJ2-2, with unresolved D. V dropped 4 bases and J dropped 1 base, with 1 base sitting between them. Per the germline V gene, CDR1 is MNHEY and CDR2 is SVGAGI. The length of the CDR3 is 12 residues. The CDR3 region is CASSWNTGELFF. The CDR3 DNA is TGTGCCAGCAGTTGGAACACCGGGGAGCTGTTTTTT.

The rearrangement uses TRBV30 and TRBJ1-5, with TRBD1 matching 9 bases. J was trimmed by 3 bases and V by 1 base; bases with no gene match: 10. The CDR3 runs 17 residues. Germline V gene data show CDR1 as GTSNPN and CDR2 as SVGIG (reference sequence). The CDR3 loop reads CAWSAPATGGVNQPQHF. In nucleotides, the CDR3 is TGTGCCTGGAGTGCTCCTGCCACAGGGGGCGTCAATCAGCCCCAGCATTTT.

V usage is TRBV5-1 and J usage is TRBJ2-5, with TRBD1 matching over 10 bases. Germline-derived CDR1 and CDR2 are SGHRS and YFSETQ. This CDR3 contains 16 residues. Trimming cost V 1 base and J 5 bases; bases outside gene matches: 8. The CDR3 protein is CASSLQGTGVGETQYF. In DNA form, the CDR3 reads TGCGCCAGCAGCTTGCAGGGGACAGGGGTTGGGGAGACCCAGTACTTC.